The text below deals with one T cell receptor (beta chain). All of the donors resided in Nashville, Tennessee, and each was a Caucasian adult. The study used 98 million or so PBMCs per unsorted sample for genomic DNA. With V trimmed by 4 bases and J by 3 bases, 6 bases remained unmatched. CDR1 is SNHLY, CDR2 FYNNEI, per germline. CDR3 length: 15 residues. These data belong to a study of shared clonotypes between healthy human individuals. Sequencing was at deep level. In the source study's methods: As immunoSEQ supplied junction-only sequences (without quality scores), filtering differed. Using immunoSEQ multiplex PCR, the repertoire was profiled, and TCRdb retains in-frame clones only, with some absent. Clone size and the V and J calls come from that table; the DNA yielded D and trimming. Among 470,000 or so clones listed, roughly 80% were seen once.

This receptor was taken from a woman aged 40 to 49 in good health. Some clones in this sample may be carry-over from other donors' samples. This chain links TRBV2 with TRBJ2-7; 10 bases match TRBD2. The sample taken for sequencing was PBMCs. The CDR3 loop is CASSVPGLAHYEQYF. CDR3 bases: TGTGCCAGCAGTGTGCCGGGACTAGCGCACTACGAGCAGTACTTC. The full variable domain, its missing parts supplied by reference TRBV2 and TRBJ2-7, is EPEVTQTPSHQVTQMGQEVILRCVPISNHLYFYWYRQILGQKVEFLVSFYNNEISEKSEIFDDQFSVERPDGSNFTLKIRSTKLEDSAMYFCASSVPGLAHYEQYFGPGTRLTVT.